This is a list of T cell receptor beta chains from one sample in a study of T cell responses to AZD1222 COVID-19 vaccine. The method was immunoSEQ multiplex PCR; TCRdb's version includes in-frame clones alone and lacks a portion of them. The table has about 120,000 clones, 88% seen once. Sequences were derived from peripheral blood, sampled 28 days after the second AZD1222 dose. These receptors all come from an adult who received the AZD1222 COVID-19 vaccine. The conserved cysteine and the conserved F or W are not part of the CDR3 here.

V	J	CDR3
TRBV28	TRBJ2-5	ASRRYRDPWAETQY
TRBV28	TRBJ2-2	ASSLFQGVGTGELF
TRBV7-2	TRBJ2-4	ASSPLAKNIQY
TRBV7-9	TRBJ2-1	ASSISSPYSGRSYNEQF
TRBV9	TRBJ2-5	ARDSPETQY
TRBV7-4	TRBJ1-5	ASSLVPNQPQH
TRBV5-6	TRBJ2-3	ASSGSLSTDTQY
TRBV6-5	TRBJ2-7	ASSYLPGVSYEQY
TRBV28	TRBJ1-2	ASSLLSSGYT
TRBV6-5	TRBJ2-7	ASSLRFSSYEQY
TRBV28	TRBJ2-2	ASRPRMGLTGELF
TRBV12-3/TRBV12-4	TRBJ1-2	ASSFGVYGYT
TRBV30	TRBJ1-1	AWILGALNTEAF
TRBV30	TRBJ1-6	ACREQGTVSPLH
TRBV6-2/TRBV6-3	TRBJ2-7	ASSFGTSSYEQY
TRBV7-2	TRBJ1-3	ASSFLRQSSGNTIY
TRBV19	TRBJ1-1	ASRFRDSEAF
TRBV10-3	TRBJ2-7	AIGVPGLAVYEQY
TRBV10-3	TRBJ2-2	AITRNRGDTGELF
TRBV6-2/TRBV6-3	TRBJ1-5	ASSYSPDRERNQPQH
TRBV4-1	TRBJ2-1	ASSQAVSGGLSSYNEQF
TRBV11-3	TRBJ2-5	ASSSGLLETQY
TRBV27	TRBJ1-5	ASSEWGSRSNQPQH
TRBV5-6	TRBJ1-1	ASSLWEGTEAF
TRBV11-2	TRBJ2-1	ASSPSPRILKDEQF
TRBV24-1	TRBJ1-4	ATSDPRATNEKLF
TRBV3-1/TRBV3-2	TRBJ2-2	ASSRTSGSAGELF
TRBV10-2	TRBJ1-1	ASSSQGAKTEAF
TRBV7-9	TRBJ1-1	ASSLRKQGATEAF
TRBV6-2/TRBV6-3	TRBJ2-1	ASTPLPGQPLNEQF
TRBV5-1	TRBJ1-1	ASSADRAQNTEAF
TRBV6-7	TRBJ2-1	ASSYSIQGRGNEQF
TRBV5-6	TRBJ1-1	ASSWTLNTEAF
TRBV18	TRBJ2-2	ASSPSKPGELF
TRBV7-9	TRBJ2-7	ASSTWTSGDSYEQY
TRBV11-2	TRBJ2-7	ASSQRRTGISYEQY
TRBV24-1	TRBJ1-2	ATKGASTNYGYT
TRBV6-2/TRBV6-3	TRBJ1-2	ASSDRIGGYT
TRBV19	TRBJ1-5	ASTLRGGNQPQH
TRBV27	TRBJ2-7	ASSLWGGGYEQY
TRBV5-4	TRBJ1-3	ASSPTPGGGNTIY
TRBV6-5	TRBJ2-7	ASRAGGAYEQY
TRBV6-1	TRBJ2-5	ASSEGLAGPETQY
TRBV19	TRBJ2-7	ASSIVAGADYEQY
TRBV7-3	TRBJ2-7	ASSLAGGYEQY
TRBV7-6	TRBJ1-5	ASSLDRRGGQPQH
TRBV10-2	TRBJ2-7	ASSALSSYEQY
TRBV5-4	TRBJ2-2	ASSLGGSGAGELF
TRBV13	TRBJ2-7	ASSSRSGRLHYEQY
TRBV25-1	TRBJ1-5	ASSESDRGGNQPQH
TRBV2	TRBJ2-5	ASSARQGPGTQY